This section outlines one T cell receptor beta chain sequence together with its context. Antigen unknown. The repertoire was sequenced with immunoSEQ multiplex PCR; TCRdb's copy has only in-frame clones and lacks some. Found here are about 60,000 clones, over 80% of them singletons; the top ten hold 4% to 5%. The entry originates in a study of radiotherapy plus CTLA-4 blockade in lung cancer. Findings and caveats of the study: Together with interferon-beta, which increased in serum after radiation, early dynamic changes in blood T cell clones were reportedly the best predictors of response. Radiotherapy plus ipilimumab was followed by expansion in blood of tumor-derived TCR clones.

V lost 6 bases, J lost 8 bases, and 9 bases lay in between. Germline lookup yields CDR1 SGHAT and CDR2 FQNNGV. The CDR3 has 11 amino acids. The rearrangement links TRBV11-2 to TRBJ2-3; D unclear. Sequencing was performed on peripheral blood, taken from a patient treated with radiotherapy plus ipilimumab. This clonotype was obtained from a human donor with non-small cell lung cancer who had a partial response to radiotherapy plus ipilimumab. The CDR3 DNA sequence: TGTGCCAGCAGTTCAACCGGTACGCAGTATTTT. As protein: CASSSTGTQYF.